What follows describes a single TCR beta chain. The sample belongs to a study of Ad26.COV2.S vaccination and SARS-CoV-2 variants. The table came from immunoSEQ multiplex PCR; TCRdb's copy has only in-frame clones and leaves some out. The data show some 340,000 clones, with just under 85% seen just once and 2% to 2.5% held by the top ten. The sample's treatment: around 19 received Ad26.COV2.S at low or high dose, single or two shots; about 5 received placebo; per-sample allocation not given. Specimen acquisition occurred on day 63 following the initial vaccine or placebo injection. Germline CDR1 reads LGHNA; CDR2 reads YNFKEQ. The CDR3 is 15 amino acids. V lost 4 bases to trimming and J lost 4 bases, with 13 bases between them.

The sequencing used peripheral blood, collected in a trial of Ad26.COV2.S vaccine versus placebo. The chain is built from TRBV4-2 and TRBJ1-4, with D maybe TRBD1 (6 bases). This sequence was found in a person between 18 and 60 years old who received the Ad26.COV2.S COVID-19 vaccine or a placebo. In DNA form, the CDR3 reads TGTGCCAGCAGCCTCCTGGACAGAGATAATGAAAAACTGTTTTTT. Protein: CASSLLDRDNEKLFF.